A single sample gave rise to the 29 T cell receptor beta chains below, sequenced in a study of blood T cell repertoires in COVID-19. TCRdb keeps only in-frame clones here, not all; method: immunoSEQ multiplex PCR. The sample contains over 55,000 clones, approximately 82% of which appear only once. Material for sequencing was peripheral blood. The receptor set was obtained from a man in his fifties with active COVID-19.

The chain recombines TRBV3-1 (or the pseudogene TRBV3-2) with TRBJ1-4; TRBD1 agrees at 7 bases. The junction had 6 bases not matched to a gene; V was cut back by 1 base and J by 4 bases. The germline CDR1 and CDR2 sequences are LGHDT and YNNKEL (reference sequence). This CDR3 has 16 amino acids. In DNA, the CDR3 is TGTGCCAGCAGCCAAGTAGCGGGACAGAATAATGAAAAACTGTTTTTT. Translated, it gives CASSQVAGQNNEKLFF.

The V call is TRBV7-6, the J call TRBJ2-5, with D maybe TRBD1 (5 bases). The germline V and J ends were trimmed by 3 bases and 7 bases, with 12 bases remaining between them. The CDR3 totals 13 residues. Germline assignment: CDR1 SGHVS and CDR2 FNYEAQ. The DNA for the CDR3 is TGTGCCAGCAGCTTTACAGGCTCGGGGACCCAGTACTTC. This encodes CASSFTGSGTQYF.

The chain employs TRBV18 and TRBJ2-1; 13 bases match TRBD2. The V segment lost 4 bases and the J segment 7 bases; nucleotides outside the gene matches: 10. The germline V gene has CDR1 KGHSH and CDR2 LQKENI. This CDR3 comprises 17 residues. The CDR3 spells CASSQLAGTSGKNEQFF. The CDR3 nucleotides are TGTGCCAGCTCACAATTGGCCGGGACTAGCGGGAAAAATGAGCAGTTCTTC. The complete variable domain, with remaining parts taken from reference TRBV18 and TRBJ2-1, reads NAGVMQNPRHLVRRRGQEARLRCSPMKGHSHVYWYRQLPEEGLKFMVYLQKENIIDESGMPKERFSAEFPKEGPSILRIQQVVRGDSAAYFCASSQLAGTSGKNEQFFGPGTRLTVL.

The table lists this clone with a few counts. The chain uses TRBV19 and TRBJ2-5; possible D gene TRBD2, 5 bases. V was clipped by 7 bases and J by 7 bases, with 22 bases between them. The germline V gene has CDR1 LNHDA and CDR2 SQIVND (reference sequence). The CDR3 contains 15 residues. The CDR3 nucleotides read TGTGCCAGTACTCCCGCGATTGGGAGCGGAAGGACCCAGTACTTC. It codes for CASTPAIGSGRTQYF.

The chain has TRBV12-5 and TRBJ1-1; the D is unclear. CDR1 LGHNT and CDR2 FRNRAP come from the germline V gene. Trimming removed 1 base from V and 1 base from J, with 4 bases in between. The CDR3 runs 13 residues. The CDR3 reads CASGLGGNTEAFF. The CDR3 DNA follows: TGTGCTAGTGGTTTGGGCGGGAACACTGAAGCTTTCTTT.

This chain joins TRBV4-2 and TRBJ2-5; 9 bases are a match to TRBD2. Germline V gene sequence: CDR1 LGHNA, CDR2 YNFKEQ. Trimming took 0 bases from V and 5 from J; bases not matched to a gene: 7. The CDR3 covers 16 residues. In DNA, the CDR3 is TGTGCCAGCAGCCAAGAGGCGGGGGGGCCTAAGGAGACCCAGTACTTC. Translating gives CASSQEAGGPKETQYF.

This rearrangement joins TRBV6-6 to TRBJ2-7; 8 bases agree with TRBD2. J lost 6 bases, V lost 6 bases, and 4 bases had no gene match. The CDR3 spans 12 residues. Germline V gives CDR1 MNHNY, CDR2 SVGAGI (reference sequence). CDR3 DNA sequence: TGTGCCAGCAGGGGGGGACTAGTCGAGCAGTACTTC. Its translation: CASRGGLVEQYF.

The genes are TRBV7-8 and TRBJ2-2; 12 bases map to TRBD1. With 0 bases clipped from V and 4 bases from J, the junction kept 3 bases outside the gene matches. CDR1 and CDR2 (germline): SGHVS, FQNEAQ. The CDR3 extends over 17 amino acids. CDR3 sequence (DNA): TGTGCCAGCAGCTTAGCGGGACAGGGGGCGCGCACCGGGGAGCTGTTTTTT. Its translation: CASSLAGQGARTGELFF. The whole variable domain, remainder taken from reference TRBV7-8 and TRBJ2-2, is GAGVSQSPRYKVAKRGQDVALRCDPISGHVSLFWYQQALGQGPEFLTYFQNEAQLDKSGLPSDRFFAERPEGSVSTLKIQRTQQEDSAVYLCASSLAGQGARTGELFFGEGSRLTVL.

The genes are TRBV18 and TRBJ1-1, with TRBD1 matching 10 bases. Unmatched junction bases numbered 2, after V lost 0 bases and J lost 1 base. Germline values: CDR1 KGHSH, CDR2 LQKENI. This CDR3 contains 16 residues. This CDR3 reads CASSPPTGGANTEAFF. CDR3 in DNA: TGTGCCAGCTCACCACCGACAGGGGGCGCGAACACTGAAGCTTTCTTT.

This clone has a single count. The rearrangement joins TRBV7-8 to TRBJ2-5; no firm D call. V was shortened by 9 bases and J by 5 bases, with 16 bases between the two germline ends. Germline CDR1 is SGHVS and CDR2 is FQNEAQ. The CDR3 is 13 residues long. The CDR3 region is CASSLGYYETQYF. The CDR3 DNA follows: TGTGCCAGTTCCCTCGGTTACTATGAGACCCAGTACTTC.

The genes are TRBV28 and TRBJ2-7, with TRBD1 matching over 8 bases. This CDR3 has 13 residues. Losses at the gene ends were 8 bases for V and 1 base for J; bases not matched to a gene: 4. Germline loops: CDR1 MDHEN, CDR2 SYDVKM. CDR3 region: CASGGTGSYEQYF. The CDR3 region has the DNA TGTGCCAGCGGCGGGACAGGTTCCTACGAGCAGTACTTC. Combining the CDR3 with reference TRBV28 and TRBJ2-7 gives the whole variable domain DVKVTQSSRYLVKRTGEKVFLECVQDMDHENMFWYRQDPGLGLRLIYFSYDVKMKEKGDIPEGYSVSREKKERFSLILESASTNQTSMYLCASGGTGSYEQYFGPGTRLTVT.

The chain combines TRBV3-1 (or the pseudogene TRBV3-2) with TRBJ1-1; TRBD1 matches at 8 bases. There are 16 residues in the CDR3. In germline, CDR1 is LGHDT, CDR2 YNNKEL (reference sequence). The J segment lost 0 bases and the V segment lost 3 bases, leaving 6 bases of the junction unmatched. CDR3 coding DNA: TGTGCCAGCAGCCACACAGGACAGGGAATGAACACTGAAGCTTTCTTT. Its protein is CASSHTGQGMNTEAFF.

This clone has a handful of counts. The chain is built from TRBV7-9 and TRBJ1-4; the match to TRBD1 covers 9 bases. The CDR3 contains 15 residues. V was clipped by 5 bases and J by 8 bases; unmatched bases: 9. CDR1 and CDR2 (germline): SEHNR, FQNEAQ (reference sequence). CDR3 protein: CASSTGQGLKEKLFF. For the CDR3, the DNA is TGTGCCAGCAGCACCGGACAGGGGTTAAAGGAAAAACTGTTTTTT.

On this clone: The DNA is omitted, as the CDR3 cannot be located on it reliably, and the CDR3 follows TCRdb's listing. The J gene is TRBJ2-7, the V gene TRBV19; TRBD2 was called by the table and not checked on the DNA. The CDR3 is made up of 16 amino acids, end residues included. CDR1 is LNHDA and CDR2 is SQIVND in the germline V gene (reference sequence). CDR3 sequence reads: CASSIFGAGGRHEQYF.

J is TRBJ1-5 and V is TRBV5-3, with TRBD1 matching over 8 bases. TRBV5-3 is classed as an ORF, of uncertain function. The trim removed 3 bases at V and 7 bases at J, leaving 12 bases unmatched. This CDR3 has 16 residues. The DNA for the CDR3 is TGTGCCAGAAGCTGGTGGAGCCTTCCAGGGGGCCAGCCCCAGCATTTT. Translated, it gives CARSWWSLPGGQPQHF.

This CDR3 reads CASEKSGRGQSDTQYF. The CDR3 DNA is TGTGCCAGTGAGAAGAGCGGGAGGGGGCAGTCAGATACGCAGTATTTT. This rearrangement joins TRBV19 to TRBJ2-3; 10 nucleotides agree with TRBD2. Germline V gene sequence: CDR1 LNHDA, CDR2 SQIVND (reference sequence). The CDR3 covers 16 residues. V gave up 8 bases and J gave up 4 bases; unmatched junction bases: 12.

Here the CDR3 reads CASSDSQGLDGYTF. The CDR3 DNA reads as TGCGCCAGCAGCGATTCCCAGGGCTTGGATGGCTACACCTTC. The chain links TRBV10-1 to TRBJ1-2; D may be TRBD1 (5 bases). The germline gives CDR1 WNHNN, CDR2 SYGVQD (reference sequence). CDR3 size: 14 residues. The ends were cut back, 6 bases at V and 6 bases at J, with 17 bases in the middle.

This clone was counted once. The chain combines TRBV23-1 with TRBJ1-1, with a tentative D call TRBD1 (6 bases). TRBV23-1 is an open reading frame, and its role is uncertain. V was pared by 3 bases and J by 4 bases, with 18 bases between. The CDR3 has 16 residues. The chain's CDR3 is CASSQGAHQKGTEAFF. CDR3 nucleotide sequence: TGCGCCAGCAGTCAGGGGGCGCATCAAAAGGGCACTGAAGCTTTCTTT.

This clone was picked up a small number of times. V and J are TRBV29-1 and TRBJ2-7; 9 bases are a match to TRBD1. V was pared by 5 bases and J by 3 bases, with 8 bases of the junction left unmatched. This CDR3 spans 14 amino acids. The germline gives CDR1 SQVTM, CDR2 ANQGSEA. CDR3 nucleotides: TGCAGCGTTAAGCAGGGGGGACAGGGCTACGAGCAGTACTTC. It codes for CSVKQGGQGYEQYF.

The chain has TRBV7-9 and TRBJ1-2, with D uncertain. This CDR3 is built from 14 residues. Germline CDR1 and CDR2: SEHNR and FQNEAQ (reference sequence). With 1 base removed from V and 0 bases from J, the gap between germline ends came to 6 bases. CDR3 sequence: CASSLVEANYGYTF. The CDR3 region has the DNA TGTGCCAGCAGCTTAGTAGAAGCTAACTATGGCTACACCTTC. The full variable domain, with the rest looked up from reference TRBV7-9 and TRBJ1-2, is DTGVSQNPRHKITKRGQNVTFRCDPISEHNRLYWYRQTLGQGPEFLTYFQNEAQLEKSRLLSDRFSAERPKGSFSTLEIQRTEQGDSAMYLCASSLVEANYGYTFGSGTRLTVV.

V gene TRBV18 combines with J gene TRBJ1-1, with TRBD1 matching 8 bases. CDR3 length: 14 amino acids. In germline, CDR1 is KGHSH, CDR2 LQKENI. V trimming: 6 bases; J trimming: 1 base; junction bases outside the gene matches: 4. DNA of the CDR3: TGTGCCAGCTCTCGGGACAGGAAGAACACTGAAGCTTTCTTT. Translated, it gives CASSRDRKNTEAFF.

The CDR3 region has the DNA TGTGCCAGCAGCCCCCCGGGACAGGGCTATTCACCCCTCCACTTT. Translating gives CASSPPGQGYSPLHF. The chain couples TRBV3-1 (or the pseudogene TRBV3-2) to TRBJ1-6; 9 bases agree with TRBD1. With 4 bases clipped from V and 8 bases from J, the junction kept 6 bases outside the gene matches. The CDR3 is made up of 15 amino acids. The germline V gene has CDR1 LGHDT and CDR2 YNNKEL (reference sequence).

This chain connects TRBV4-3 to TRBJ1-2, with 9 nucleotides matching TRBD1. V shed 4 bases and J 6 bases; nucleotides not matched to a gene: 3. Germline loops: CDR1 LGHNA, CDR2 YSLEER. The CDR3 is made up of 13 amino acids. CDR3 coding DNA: TGCGCCAGCAGCCCCGGGACAGGGAATGGCTACACCTTC. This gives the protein CASSPGTGNGYTF.

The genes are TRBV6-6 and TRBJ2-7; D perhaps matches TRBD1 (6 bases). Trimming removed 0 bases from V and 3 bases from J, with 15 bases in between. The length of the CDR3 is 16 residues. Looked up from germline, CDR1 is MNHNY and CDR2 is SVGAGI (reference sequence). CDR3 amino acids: CASSYSDSGQLYEQYF. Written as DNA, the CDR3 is TGTGCCAGCAGTTACTCGGACTCGGGACAACTCTACGAGCAGTACTTC.

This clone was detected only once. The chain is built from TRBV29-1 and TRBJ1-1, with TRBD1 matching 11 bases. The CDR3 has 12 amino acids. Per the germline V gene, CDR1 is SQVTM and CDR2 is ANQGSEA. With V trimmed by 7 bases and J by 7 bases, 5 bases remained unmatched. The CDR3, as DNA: TGCAGCGCCCGGACAGGGGGCAATGAAGCTTTCTTT. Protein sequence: CSARTGGNEAFF. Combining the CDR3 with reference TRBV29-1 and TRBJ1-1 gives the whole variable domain SAVISQKPSRDICQRGTSLTIQCQVDSQVTMMFWYRQQPGQSLTLIATANQGSEATYESGFVIDKFPISRPNLTFSTLTVSNMSPEDSSIYLCSARTGGNEAFFGQGTRLTVV.

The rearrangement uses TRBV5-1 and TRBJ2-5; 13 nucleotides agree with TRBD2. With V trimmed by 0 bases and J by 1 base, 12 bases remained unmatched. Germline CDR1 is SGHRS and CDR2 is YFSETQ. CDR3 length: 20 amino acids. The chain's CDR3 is CASSLGVTRLAGGAQETQYF. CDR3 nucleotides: TGCGCCAGCAGCTTGGGAGTGACCCGACTAGCGGGAGGAGCCCAAGAGACCCAGTACTTC.

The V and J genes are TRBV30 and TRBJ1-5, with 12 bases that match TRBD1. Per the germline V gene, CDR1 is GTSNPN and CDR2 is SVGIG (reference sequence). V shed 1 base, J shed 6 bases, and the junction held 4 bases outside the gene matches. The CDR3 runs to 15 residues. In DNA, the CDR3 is TGTGCCTGGAGTGCGGGACAGGGGGCTGGTCAGCCCCAGCATTTT. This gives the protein CAWSAGQGAGQPQHF.

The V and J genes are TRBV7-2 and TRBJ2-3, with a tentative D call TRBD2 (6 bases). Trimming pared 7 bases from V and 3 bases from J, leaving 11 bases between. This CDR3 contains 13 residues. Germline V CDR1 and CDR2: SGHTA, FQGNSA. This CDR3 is CASISGGTDTQYF. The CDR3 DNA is TGTGCCAGCATCTCCGGGGGAACAGATACGCAGTATTTT. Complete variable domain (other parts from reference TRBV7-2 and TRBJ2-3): GAGVSQSPSNKVTEKGKDVELRCDPISGHTALYWYRQSLGQGLEFLIYFQGNSAPDKSGLPSDRFSAERTGGSVSTLTIQRTQQEDSAVYLCASISGGTDTQYFGPGTRLTVL.

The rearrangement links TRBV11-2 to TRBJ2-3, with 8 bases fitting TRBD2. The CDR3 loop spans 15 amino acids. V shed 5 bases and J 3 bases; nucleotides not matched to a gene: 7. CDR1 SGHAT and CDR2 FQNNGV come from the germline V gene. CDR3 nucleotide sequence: TGTGCCAGCAGCCCAGCGGGAGAGGGGACAGATACGCAGTATTTT. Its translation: CASSPAGEGTDTQYF.